Listed below are T cell receptor beta chains from one sample, sequenced in a study of molecular identifiers for immune sequencing clone quantification. TCRdb independently ran MiXCR on the PCR reads; one entry per CDR3 protein. The sample holds roughly 320,000 distinct CDR3 sequences, roughly 24% seen once. Sequenced material: naive CD8+ T cells from blood, with Jurkat cell RNA spiked in. The receptors here all came from a human donor in good health. Some libraries in this study had Jurkat cell RNA spiked in. The CDR3 runs from the conserved cysteine through the conserved F or W. Each record gives: V gene, J gene, CDR3 protein.

>TRBV13|TRBJ1-1
CASRVANTEAFF
>TRBV7-9|TRBJ2-7
CASSAGQGGYGEQYF
>TRBV2|TRBJ2-1
CASSDGLFRPFF
>TRBV28|TRBJ1-1
CASLGVRDTEAFF
>TRBV29-1|TRBJ2-2
CSVETSGGITGELFF
>TRBV19|TRBJ2-7
CASSITVGDYEQYF
>TRBV30|TRBJ2-3
CAWSVLAGDTQYF
>TRBV4-2|TRBJ2-5
CASSQELGGPQETKYF
>TRBV10-3|TRBJ2-5
CAIRGDSKETQYF
>TRBV6-5|TRBJ2-3
CASSYEGSTDTQYF
>TRBV30|TRBJ2-3
CAWKAWRGAQYF
>TRBV9|TRBJ2-7
CASSETGADSYEQYF
>TRBV19|TRBJ1-1
CASSPRNTEAFF
>TRBV9|TRBJ2-3
CASSVAAWHTDTQYF
>TRBV2|TRBJ1-2
CATDRGDNGYTF
>TRBV6-2/TRBV6-3|TRBJ2-3
CASSLGTSLTDTQYF
>TRBV29-1|TRBJ2-2
CSVLTGAGELFF
>TRBV9|TRBJ1-3
CASSVGDSGSTIYF
>TRBV4-3|TRBJ2-7
CASSPGLGPYEQYF
>TRBV13|TRBJ2-2
CASSLGAGAELNTGELFF
>TRBV27|TRBJ2-2
CASSATGPRTGELFF
>TRBV9|TRBJ1-1
CASTPATEAFF
>TRBV2|TRBJ1-1
CAPIGGTLEAFF
>TRBV6-2/TRBV6-3|TRBJ2-3
CASSYWSPGADTQYF
>TRBV7-9|TRBJ2-5
CASSHLAGQETQYF
>TRBV5-3|TRBJ2-7
CAGRWLAGAYEQYF
>TRBV4-2|TRBJ2-1
CASSQDFGASGRSYYPFF
>TRBV28|TRBJ1-3
CASSLGGYSSGNTIYF
>TRBV28|TRBJ1-2
CASSPQGIDTNYGYTF
>TRBV19|TRBJ1-5
CASSIGAGLSQPQHF
>TRBV4-1|TRBJ1-1
CASSQDSGTLNTEAFF
>TRBV5-6|TRBJ1-1
CASRGRDTTEAFF
>TRBV11-2|TRBJ1-5
CASSLGPGQPQHF
>TRBV6-5|TRBJ2-2
CASSYPGGVDTGELFF
>TRBV12-3/TRBV12-4|TRBJ2-5
CASSSVAEQETQYF
>TRBV29-1|TRBJ2-7
CSASLGVEQYF
>TRBV6-2/TRBV6-3|TRBJ1-5
CASSYSLQGASQPQHF
>TRBV19|TRBJ1-5
CASSISGGSNQPQHF
>TRBV30|TRBJ2-3
CAWSSLTDTQYF
>TRBV30|TRBJ1-1
CAWRADPNTEAFF
>TRBV30|TRBJ2-7
CAWVDSGPGEQYF
>TRBV7-2|TRBJ1-1
CASSPFPGDRVNTEAFF
>TRBV12-3/TRBV12-4|TRBJ2-7
CASSFSGQDLYEQYF
>TRBV30|TRBJ1-1
CAWIVGGSTEAFF
>TRBV15|TRBJ2-5
CATSRAGALETQYF
>TRBV11-3|TRBJ2-3
CASSNGTSGTITDAQYF
>TRBV6-2/TRBV6-3|TRBJ1-5
CASSYKTGGFNQPQHF
>TRBV6-1|TRBJ2-7
CASSDRGQAYEQYF
>TRBV7-9|TRBJ2-5
CASSSDRDLQETQYF
>TRBV14|TRBJ2-3
CASSNLAGETDTQYF
>TRBV27|TRBJ2-7
CASSPTGPHEQYF
>TRBV2|TRBJ2-5
CASLSWDRGLETQYF
>TRBV20-1|TRBJ2-7
CRAREAGFGSEQYF
>TRBV7-9|TRBJ2-3
CASSLDPAGQTDTQYF
>TRBV19|TRBJ2-7
CASSPGTGASYEQYF
>TRBV12-3/TRBV12-4|TRBJ1-1
CASKTTENTEAFF
>TRBV29-1|TRBJ2-7
CSVTDEQNYEQYF